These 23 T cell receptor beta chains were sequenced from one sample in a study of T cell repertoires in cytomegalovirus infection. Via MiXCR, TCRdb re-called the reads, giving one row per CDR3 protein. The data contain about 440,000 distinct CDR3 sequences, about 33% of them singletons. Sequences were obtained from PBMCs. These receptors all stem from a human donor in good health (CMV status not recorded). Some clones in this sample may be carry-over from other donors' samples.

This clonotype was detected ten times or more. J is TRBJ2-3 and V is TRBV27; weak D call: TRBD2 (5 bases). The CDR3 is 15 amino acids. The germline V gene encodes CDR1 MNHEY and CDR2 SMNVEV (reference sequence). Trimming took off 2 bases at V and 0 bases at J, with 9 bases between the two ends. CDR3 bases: TGTGCCAGCAGTTTAGGCGGGTCTAGCACAGATACGCAGTATTTT. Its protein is CASSLGGSSTDTQYF.

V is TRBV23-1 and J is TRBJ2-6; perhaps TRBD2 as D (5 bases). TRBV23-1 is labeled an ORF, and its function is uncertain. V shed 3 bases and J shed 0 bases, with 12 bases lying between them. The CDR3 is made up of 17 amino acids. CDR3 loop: CASSQRARSSGANVLTF. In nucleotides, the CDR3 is TGCGCCAGCAGTCAGAGGGCGAGAAGCTCTGGGGCCAACGTCCTGACTTTC.

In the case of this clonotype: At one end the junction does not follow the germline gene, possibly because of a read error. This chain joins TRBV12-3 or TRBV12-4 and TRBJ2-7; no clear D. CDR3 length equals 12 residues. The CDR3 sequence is CASTPGTYEKYF. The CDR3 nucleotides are TGTGCCAGCACCCCCGGTACCTACGAGAAGTACTTC.

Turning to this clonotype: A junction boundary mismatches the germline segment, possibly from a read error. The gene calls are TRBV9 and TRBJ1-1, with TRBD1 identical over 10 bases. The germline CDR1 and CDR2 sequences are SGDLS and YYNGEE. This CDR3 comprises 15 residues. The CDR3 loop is CDSSDRQGAGTEAFF. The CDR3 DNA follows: TGTGACAGCAGCGATCGACAGGGGGCGGGCACTGAAGCTTTCTTT.

The CDR3 DNA reads as TGTGCCAGCGGAGCGGCGAGCTCCTACAATGAGCAGTTCTTC. This codes for CASGAASSYNEQFF. The chain is built from TRBV6-1 and TRBJ2-1; TRBD2 is a possible D gene (5 bases). The V end lost 8 bases, the J end lost 0 bases, and 11 bases lay between the germline ends. CDR3 length: 14 residues. In germline, CDR1 is MNHNS, CDR2 SASEGT.

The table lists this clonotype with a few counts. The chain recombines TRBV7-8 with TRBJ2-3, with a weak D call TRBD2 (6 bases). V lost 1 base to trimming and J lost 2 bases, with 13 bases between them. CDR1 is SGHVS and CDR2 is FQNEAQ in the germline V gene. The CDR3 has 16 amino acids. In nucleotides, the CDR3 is TGTGCCAGCAGCTTAGGAGGAGGGCTTACCACAGATACGCAGTATTTT. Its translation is CASSLGGGLTTDTQYF.

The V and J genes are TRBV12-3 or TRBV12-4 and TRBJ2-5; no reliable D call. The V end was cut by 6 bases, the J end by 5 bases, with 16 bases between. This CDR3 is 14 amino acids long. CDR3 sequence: CASRPFGSAETQYF. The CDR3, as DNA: TGTGCCAGCAGGCCTTTCGGGTCTGCGGAGACCCAGTACTTC.

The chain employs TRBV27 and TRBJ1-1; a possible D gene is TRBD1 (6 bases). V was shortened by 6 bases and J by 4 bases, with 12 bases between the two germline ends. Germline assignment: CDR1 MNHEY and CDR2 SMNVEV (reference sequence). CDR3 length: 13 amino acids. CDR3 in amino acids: CASSLQGRTEAFF. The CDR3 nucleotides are TGTGCCAGCAGCCTACAGGGTCGCACTGAAGCTTTCTTT.

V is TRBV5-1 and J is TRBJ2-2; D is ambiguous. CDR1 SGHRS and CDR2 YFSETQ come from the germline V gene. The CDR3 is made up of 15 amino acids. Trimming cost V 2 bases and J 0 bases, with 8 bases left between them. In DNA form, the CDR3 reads TGCGCCAGCAGCTTCGCAGAACCGAACACCGGGGAGCTGTTTTTT. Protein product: CASSFAEPNTGELFF.

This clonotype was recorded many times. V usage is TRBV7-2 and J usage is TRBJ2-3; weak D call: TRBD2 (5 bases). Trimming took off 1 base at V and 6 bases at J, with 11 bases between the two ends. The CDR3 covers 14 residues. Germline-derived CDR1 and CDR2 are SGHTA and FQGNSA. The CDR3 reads CASSLGSRADTQYF. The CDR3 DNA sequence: TGTGCCAGCAGCTTAGGGTCGCGGGCCGATACGCAGTATTTT.

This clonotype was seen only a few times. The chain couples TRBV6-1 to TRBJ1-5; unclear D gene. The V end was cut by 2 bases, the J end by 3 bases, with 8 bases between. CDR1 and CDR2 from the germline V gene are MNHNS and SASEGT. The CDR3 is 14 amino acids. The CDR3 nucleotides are TGTGCCAGCAGTGAATATGGGGACAATCAGCCCCAGCATTTT. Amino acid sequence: CASSEYGDNQPQHF.

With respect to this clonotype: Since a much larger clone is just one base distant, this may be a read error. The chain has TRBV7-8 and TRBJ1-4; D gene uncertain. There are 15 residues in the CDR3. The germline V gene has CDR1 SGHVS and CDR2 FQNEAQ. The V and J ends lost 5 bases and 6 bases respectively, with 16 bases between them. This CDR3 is CASSKGDGVYEKLFF. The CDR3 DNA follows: TGTGCCAGCAGCAAGGGAGATGGGGTATATGAAAAACTGTTTTTT.

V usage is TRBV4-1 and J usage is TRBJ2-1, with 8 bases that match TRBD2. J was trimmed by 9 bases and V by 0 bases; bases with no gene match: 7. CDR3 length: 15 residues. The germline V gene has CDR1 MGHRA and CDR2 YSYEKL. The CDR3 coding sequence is TGCGCCAGCAGCCAAGATCGGGGGGGGGGAAGTGAGCAGTTCTTC. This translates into CASSQDRGGGSEQFF.

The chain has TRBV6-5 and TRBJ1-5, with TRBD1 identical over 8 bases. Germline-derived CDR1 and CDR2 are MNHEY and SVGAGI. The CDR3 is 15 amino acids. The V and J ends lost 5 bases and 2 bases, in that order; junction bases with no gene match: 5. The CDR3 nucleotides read TGTGCCAGCAGTGTAGACAGGGGTGGCAATCAGCCCCAGCATTTT. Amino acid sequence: CASSVDRGGNQPQHF.

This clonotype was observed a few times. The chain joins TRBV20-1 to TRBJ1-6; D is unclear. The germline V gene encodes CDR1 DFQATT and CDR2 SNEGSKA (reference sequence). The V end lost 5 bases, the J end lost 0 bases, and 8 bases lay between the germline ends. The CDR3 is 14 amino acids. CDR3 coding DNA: TGCAGTGCTCCCCAGGACTCCTATAATTCACCCCTCCACTTT. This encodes CSAPQDSYNSPLHF.

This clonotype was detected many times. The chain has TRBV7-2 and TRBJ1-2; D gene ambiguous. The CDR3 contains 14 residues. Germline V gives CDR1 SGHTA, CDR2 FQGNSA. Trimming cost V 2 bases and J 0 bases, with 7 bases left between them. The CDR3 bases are TGTGCCAGCAGCTTATCCGGCACTAACTATGGCTACACCTTC. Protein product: CASSLSGTNYGYTF.

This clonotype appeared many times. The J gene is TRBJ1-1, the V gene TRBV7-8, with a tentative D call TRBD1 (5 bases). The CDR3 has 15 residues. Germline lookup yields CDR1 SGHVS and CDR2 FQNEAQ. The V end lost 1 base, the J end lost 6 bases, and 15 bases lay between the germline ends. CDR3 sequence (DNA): TGTGCCAGCAGCTTAGAGGGACCCGGTGGAGCTGAAGCTTTCTTT. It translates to CASSLEGPGGAEAFF.

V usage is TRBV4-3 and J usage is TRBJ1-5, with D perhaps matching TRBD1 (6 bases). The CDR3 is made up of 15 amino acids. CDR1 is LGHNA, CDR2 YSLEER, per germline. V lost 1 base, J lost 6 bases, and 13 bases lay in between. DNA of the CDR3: TGCGCCAGCAGCCAAGTATTGTCAGGGGCTCAGCCCCAGCATTTT. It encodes CASSQVLSGAQPQHF.

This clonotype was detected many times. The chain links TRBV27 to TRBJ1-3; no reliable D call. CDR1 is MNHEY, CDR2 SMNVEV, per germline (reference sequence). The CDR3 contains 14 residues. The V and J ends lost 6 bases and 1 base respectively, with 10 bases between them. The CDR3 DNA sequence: TGTGCCAGCAGGGTGACATATTCTGGAAACACCATATATTTT. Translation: CASRVTYSGNTIYF.

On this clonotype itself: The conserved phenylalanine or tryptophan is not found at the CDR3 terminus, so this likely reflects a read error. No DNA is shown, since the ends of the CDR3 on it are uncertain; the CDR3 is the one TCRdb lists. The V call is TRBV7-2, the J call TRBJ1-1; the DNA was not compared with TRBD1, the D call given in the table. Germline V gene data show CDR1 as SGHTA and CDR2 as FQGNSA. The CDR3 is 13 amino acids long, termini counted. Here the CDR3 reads CASSLDRGTESFC.

The CDR3 reads CASSNRGTGDRETQYF. For the CDR3, the DNA is TGTGCCAGCAGCAACCGGGGGACAGGGGATAGAGAGACCCAGTACTTC. The chain is built from TRBV13 and TRBJ2-5; 10 bases are a match to TRBD1. The CDR3 runs 16 residues. Germline-derived CDR1 and CDR2 are PRHDT and FYEKMQ (reference sequence). V gave up 5 bases and J gave up 4 bases; unmatched junction bases: 10.

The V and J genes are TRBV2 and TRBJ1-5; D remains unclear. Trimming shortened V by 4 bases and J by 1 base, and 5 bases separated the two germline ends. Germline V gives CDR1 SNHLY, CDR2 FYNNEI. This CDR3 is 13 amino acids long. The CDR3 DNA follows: TGTGCCAGCAGTGGGGTGAGCAATCAGCCCCAGCATTTT. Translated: CASSGVSNQPQHF.

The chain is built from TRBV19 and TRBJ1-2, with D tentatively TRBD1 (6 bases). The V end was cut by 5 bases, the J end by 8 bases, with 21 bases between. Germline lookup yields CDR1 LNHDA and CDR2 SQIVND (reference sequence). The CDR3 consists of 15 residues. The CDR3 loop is CASSPPSGHLEGYTF. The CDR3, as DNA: TGTGCCAGTAGTCCTCCGTCGGGACACTTGGAGGGCTACACCTTC.